The source of this TCR beta chain is a study of shared clonotypes between healthy human individuals. This CDR3 is 13 amino acids long. V gave up 2 bases and J gave up 10 bases, with 9 bases separating them. CDR1 is MNHEY, CDR2 SMNVEV, per germline (reference sequence). CD45RO negativity and positive selection for CCR7 defined naive CD8 cells, a population that excluded terminally differentiated effector memory CD45RA+ cells. Produced via immunoSEQ multiplex PCR; TCRdb's table is partial and in-frame only. The sample shows a few hundred thousand clones, nearly 97% of them seen only once. The sequencing input was naive CD8+ T cells sorted from blood. The chain recombines TRBV27 with TRBJ1-6; D may be TRBD1 (5 bases). The sequence derives from a woman younger than 45 in good health. Here the CDR3 DNA reads TGTGCCAGCAGTTTAGGGGGGAGCTCACCCCTCCACTTT. Its protein product is CASSLGGSSPLHF.